This T cell receptor beta chain was observed in a study of Graves' ophthalmopathy and Graves' hyperthyroidism. The CDR3 is 12 residues long. Germline V gene lookup returns CDR1 SQVTM and CDR2 ANQGSEA. Trimming shortened V by 7 bases and J by 0 bases, and 9 bases separated the two germline ends. Pregnant or lactating patients and those with other autoimmune diseases or uncontrolled infections were excluded. This clonotype was seen at least ten times. Its specificity is not known. Overall study results and limits: Forecasting of ophthalmopathy progression by the model achieved nearly 71% sensitivity and less than 80% specificity. Blood repertoires reportedly contained most expanded thyroid clonotypes above 0.001 frequency.

RNA transcripts were the source from which TCR beta CDR3 regions were amplified. A first-round RT-PCR used HTBI primers, followed by a second-round multiplex PCR. TCRdb passed the multiplex PCR reads through MiXCR, listing each CDR3 protein once. In the table there are approximately 700,000 distinct CDR3 sequences, about 40% of which are singletons. V gene TRBV29-1 combines with J gene TRBJ1-2; no definite D call. The receptor comes from an adult man with Graves' ophthalmopathy. Sequencing was carried out using peripheral blood. CDR3 DNA: TGCAGCGCTGGTCCCACTAACTATGGCTACACCTTC. Residues: CSAGPTNYGYTF.